This entry features one TCR beta chain sequence. The antigen is undetermined. The data belong to a study of T cells after yellow fever vaccination. Study outcomes and limitations: CD4 and CD8 compartments shared a small share of clonotypes.

5'RACE template switching produced TCR cDNA carrying a universal primer site and UMIs. MiXCR, applied by TCRdb to the 5' RACE reads, yields one record per CDR3 protein. The table shows just under 600,000 distinct CDR3 sequences, with approximately 13% occurring only once. The TCR was taken from a man in his thirties or forties who received the YFV17D yellow fever vaccine. This sample comprised PBMCs, obtained on the day of the yellow fever booster vaccination.

CDR3 nucleotides: TGCGCCAGCAGCCATGGGACTAGCGGATACTACGAGCAGTACTTC. The encoded protein is CASSHGTSGYYEQYF. The chain employs TRBV4-3 and TRBJ2-7; 11 positions agree with TRBD2. Germline V gene data show CDR1 as LGHNA and CDR2 as YSLEER. Trimming at V came to 3 bases and at J to 3 bases, leaving 4 bases not matched to a gene. The CDR3 contains 15 residues.